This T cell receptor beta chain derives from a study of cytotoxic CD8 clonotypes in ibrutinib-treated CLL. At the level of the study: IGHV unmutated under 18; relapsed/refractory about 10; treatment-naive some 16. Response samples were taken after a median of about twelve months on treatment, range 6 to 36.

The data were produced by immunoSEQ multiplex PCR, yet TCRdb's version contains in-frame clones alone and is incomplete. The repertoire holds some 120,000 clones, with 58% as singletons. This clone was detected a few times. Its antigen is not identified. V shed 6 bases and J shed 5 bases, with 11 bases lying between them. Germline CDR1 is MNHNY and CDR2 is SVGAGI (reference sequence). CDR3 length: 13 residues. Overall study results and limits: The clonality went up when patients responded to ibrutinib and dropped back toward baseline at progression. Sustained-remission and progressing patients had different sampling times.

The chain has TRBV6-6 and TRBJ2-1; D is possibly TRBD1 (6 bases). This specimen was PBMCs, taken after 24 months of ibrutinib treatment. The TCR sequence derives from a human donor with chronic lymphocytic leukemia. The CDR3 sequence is CASRAQGNNEQFF. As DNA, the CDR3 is TGTGCCAGCAGGGCCCAGGGGAACAATGAGCAGTTCTTC.